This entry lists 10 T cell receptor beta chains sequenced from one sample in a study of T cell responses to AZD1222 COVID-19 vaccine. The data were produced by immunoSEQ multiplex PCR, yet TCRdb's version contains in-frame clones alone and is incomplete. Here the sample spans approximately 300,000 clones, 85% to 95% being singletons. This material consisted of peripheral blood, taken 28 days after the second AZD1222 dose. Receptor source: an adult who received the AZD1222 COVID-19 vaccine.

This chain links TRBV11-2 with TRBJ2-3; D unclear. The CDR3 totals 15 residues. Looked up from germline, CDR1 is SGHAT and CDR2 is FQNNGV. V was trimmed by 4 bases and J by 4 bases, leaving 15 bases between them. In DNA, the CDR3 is TGTGCCAGCAGCTACAGAGTCCCAAGCGCAGATACGCAGTATTTT. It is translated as CASSYRVPSADTQYF. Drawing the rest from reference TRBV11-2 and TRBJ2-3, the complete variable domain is EAGVAQSPRYKIIEKRQSVAFWCNPISGHATLYWYQQILGQGPKLLIQFQNNGVVDDSQLPKDRFSAERLKGVDSTLKIQPAKLEDSAVYLCASSYRVPSADTQYFGPGTRLTVL.

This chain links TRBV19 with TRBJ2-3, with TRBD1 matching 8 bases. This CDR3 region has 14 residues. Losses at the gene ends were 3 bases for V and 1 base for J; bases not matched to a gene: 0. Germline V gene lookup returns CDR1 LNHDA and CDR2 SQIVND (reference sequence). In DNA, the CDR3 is TGTGCCAGTAGTATGGACAGGGGCACAGATACGCAGTATTTT. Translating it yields CASSMDRGTDTQYF.

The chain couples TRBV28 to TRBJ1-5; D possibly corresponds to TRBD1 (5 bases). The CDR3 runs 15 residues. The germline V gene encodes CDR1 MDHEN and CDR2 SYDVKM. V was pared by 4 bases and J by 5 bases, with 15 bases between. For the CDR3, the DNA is TGTGCCAGCAGTTCCCCATGGGGGGGGGATCAGCCCCAGCATTTT. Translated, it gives CASSSPWGGDQPQHF.

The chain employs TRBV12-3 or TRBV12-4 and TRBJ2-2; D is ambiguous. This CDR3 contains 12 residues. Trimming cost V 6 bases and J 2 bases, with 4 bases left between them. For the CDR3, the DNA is TGTGCCAGCAGCTTTAACACCGGGGAGCTGTTTTTT. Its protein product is CASSFNTGELFF.

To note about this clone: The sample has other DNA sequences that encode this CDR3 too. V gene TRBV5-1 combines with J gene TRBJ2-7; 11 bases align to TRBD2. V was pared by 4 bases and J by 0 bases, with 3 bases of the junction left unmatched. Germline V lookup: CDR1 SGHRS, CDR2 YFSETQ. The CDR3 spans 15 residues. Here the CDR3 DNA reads TGCGCCAGCAGCGTACTAGCGGGGGACTCCTACGAGCAGTACTTC. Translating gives CASSVLAGDSYEQYF.

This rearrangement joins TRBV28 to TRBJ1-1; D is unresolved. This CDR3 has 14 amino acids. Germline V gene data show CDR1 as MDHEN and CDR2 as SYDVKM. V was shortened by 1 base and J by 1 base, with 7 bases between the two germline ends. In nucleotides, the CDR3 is TGTGCCAGCAGTTTATTGGACCGGAACACTGAAGCTTTCTTT. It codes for CASSLLDRNTEAFF.

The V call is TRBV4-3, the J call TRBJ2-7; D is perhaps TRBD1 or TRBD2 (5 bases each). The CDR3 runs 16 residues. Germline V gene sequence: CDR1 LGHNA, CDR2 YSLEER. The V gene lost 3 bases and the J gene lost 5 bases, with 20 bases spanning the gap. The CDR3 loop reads CASSHLHGGSKNEQYF. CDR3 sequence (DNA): TGCGCCAGCAGCCACCTTCATGGGGGATCGAAGAACGAGCAGTACTTC.

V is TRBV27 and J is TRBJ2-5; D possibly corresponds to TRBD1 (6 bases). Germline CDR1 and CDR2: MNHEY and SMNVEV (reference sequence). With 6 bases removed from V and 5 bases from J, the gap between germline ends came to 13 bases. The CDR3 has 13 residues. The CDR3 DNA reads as TGTGCCAGCAGCCCACAGGGTAGGGAGACCCAGTACTTC. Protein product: CASSPQGRETQYF.

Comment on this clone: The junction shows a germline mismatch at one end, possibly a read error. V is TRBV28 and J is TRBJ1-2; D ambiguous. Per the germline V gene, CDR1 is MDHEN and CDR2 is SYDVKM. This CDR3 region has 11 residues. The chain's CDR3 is CASSWAGGYTF. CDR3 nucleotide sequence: TGTGCCAGTAGTTGGGCGGGGGGCTACACCTTC.

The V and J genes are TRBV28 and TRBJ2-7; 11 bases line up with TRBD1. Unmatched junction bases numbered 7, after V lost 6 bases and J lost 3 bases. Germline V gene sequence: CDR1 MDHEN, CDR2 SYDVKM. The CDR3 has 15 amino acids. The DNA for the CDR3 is TGTGCCAGCAGGGGGCCGGGACAGGGGGTCTACGAGCAGTACTTC. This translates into CASRGPGQGVYEQYF. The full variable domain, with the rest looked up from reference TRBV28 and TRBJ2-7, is DVKVTQSSRYLVKRTGEKVFLECVQDMDHENMFWYRQDPGLGLRLIYFSYDVKMKEKGDIPEGYSVSREKKERFSLILESASTNQTSMYLCASRGPGQGVYEQYFGPGTRLTVT.